The present T cell receptor (beta chain) was sequenced within a study of T-cell reconstitution after alpha-beta-depleted transplantation in children (dated by TCRdb to between 2015 and 2016). The study in broad terms: T-cell immune reconstitution after TCRalphabeta/CD19-depleted allogeneic hematopoietic cell transplantation in children was quantitatively tracked in the study by means of TCR repertoire profiling.

Per the publication, the treatment or condition label means: allogeneic hematopoietic cell transplantation with graft depleted of TCRalphabeta T cells and CD19 B cells. The transplant recipients were children given TCRalphabeta/CD19-depleted allogeneic hematopoietic cell grafts. Broad study findings and their caveats: In some patients, high TCRbeta diversity at day 60 was attributed to recipient T cells and intrathymic progenitors that had survived conditioning. The frequencies of hyperexpanded clones fell over the following months, and after one year, T-cell counts and TCRbeta diversity were mostly attributed to newly produced T cells. The apparently early recovery of alphabetaT-cell counts about two months after transplant reportedly depended on only several hundred rapidly expanded clones that came from non-depleted graft cells.

The V and J ends are trimmed by 4 bases and 4 bases, leaving 14 bases between them. The CDR3 runs 15 residues from the cysteine to the phenylalanine. Just CDR3 DNA is preserved here, 45 bases in frame from base 1. For CDR1 and CDR2, the germline V gene lists MNHEY and SVGEGT. Receptor amplification or capture employed PCR. Sequenced on an Illumina HiSeq 2500. TCR libraries were prepared with molecular barcoding, using unique molecular identifiers to normalize TCRbeta repertoire quantification. Starting from the raw public reads, TCRdb applied fastp trimming at Q25, assembled clones with MiXCR and retained in-frame beta chains. Merged by CDR3 protein, the rows form single entries marked with the most common genes and DNA. This sample holds about a million distinct CDR3 sequences; 25% to 30% were observed only once. The ten largest clones capture approximately 30% of the sample. This clonotype was found a few times. No cognate antigen has been identified for it. Per-base quality was not reported, and no clone a single base away is much larger than it.

The sample here was PBMCs, mostly from graft donor cells, taken 360 days after TCRalphabeta/CD19-depleted stem cell transplant. The sequence is built from TRBV6-2 or TRBV6-3 and TRBJ2-1, and the D gene may be TRBD2, 5 bases matching. The origin of this receptor is a boy under two years old who had a stem cell transplant for SCID, so the T cells may come from the graft donor. The DNA sequence reads TGTGCCAGCAGTTTCATGAGCGGAGGTTACAATGAGCAGTTCTTC. Its product reads: CASSFMSGGYNEQFF.